This entry is about one T cell receptor beta chain. These data originate in a study of blood T cell repertoires in COVID-19. Study-wide background: Sites in the United States, Italy and Spain provided acute and convalescent COVID-19 samples. Sources were T cells, B-cell-depleted T cells, or PBMCs; the material itself was cDNA or gDNA.

Per the original data handling: Nucleated cell counts were estimated from reference gene primer amplification. The repertoire was sequenced with immunoSEQ multiplex PCR; TCRdb's copy has only in-frame clones and lacks some. That table is the source of V, J and clone size, and D and trimming were worked out from the DNA. The table has a few hundred thousand clones, around 84% seen once. The germline gives CDR1 SNHLY, CDR2 FYNNEI. V shed 2 bases, J shed 8 bases, and the junction held 6 bases outside the gene matches. This CDR3 comprises 15 residues. V and J are TRBV2 and TRBJ2-3; TRBD2 matches at 11 bases. Sequenced sample: peripheral blood. This sequence was found in a woman between 35 and 50 years old who had recovered from COVID-19. Here the CDR3 reads CASSELAGGWSTQYF. CDR3 in DNA: TGTGCCAGCAGTGAACTAGCGGGGGGATGGAGTACGCAGTATTTT.